A single sample is the source of the 9 T cell receptor beta chains below, sequenced in a study of CD4 T cells in relation to SARS-CoV-2 and coronaviruses. Produced via immunoSEQ multiplex PCR; TCRdb's table is partial and in-frame only. The sample records about 19,000 clones, just over 75% being singletons. Their specific antigens are unknown. Unexposed donor CD4+ T cells date from about 2010-2019, before the COVID-19 pandemic. Isolation of CD4+ T cells took place after roughly nine days in culture. Sequenced sample: CD4+ T cells from PBMCs, cultured in vitro. These receptors were obtained from a human donor in good health.

This clone was picked up a small number of times. The V gene is TRBV12-1, the J gene TRBJ1-2. TRBV12-1 is a pseudogene locus. The CDR3 contains 14 residues. The CDR3 coding sequence is TGTGCCAGCAGCTTTAAGGCAGCGGGGTATGGCTACACCTTC. It codes for CASSFKAAGYGYTF.

This clone was detected only once. The CDR3: CASRPHVVGQANTGELFF. The CDR3 bases are TGTGCAAGTCGCCCCCATGTAGTCGGACAGGCGAACACCGGGGAGCTGTTTTTT. V and J are TRBV12-2 and TRBJ2-2; the table's D call, TRBD1, was not checked against the DNA. TRBV12-2 is an annotated pseudogene. The length of the CDR3 is 18 residues.

V usage is TRBV7-2 and J usage is TRBJ2-7; D gene uncertain. The ends were cut back, 5 bases at V and 4 bases at J, with 15 bases in the middle. The germline V gene has CDR1 SGHTA and CDR2 FQGNSA. The length of the CDR3 is 14 residues. CDR3 protein: CASSPDVAVYEQYF. The CDR3 DNA follows: TGTGCCAGCAGCCCGGACGTGGCGGTTTACGAGCAGTACTTC.

This clone was seen more than once but under ten times. J is TRBJ2-7 and V is TRBV9; TRBD1 might be the D (5 bases). The CDR3 runs to 15 residues. Germline CDR1 is SGDLS and CDR2 is YYNGEE. V gave up 4 bases and J gave up 0 bases, with 14 bases separating them. The CDR3 region is CASSLRGSSSYEQYF. In DNA, the CDR3 is TGTGCCAGCAGCTTAAGGGGCAGCAGCTCCTACGAGCAGTACTTC.

This clone was picked up one time. The chain joins TRBV18 to TRBJ1-4; possible D gene TRBD1, 6 bases. Germline-derived CDR1 and CDR2 are KGHSH and LQKENI. This CDR3 has 14 amino acids. The germline V and J ends were trimmed by 2 bases and 6 bases, with 10 bases remaining between them. CDR3 residues: CASSPDRLDEKLFF. In DNA, the CDR3 is TGTGCCAGCTCACCAGACAGGTTGGATGAAAAACTGTTTTTT.

This clone was detected a few times. This chain connects TRBV5-4 to TRBJ2-5; weak D call: TRBD2 (6 bases). Between the trimmed V and J ends, which lost 0 bases and 1 base, there was a span of 10 bases. The CDR3 contains 15 residues. In germline, CDR1 is SGHNT, CDR2 YYREEE (reference sequence). The chain's CDR3 is CASSLAPGVQETQYF. The CDR3 nucleotides are TGTGCCAGCAGCTTGGCCCCGGGGGTCCAAGAGACCCAGTACTTC.

J is TRBJ1-6 and V is TRBV7-2; 7 bases agree with TRBD1. This CDR3 comprises 14 residues. Germline V gives CDR1 SGHTA, CDR2 FQGNSA. V trimming: 5 bases; J trimming: 7 bases; junction bases outside the gene matches: 5. As DNA, the CDR3 is TGTGCCAGCAGCGTAGGACAGGCGAATTCACCCCTCCACTTT. Amino acids: CASSVGQANSPLHF.

The J gene is TRBJ2-1, the V gene TRBV10-3; TRBD2 agrees at 11 bases. Losses at the gene ends were 6 bases for V and 7 bases for J; bases not matched to a gene: 11. This CDR3 spans 16 amino acids. From germline, CDR1 is ENHRY and CDR2 SYGVKD. The CDR3 DNA reads TGTGCCATCAGGGGTTTGGGTAGCGGGGGGGCTAATGAGCAGTTCTTC. It is translated as CAIRGLGSGGANEQFF.

The chain recombines TRBV19 with TRBJ2-4; D uncertain. In germline, CDR1 is LNHDA, CDR2 SQIVND (reference sequence). The CDR3 is 16 residues long. Deletions cut 3 bases from V and 5 bases from J, with 17 bases between. DNA of the CDR3: TGTGCCAGTAGTATGTTGTGGAGCAGAGACCAAAACATTCAGTACTTC. The encoded protein is CASSMLWSRDQNIQYF.